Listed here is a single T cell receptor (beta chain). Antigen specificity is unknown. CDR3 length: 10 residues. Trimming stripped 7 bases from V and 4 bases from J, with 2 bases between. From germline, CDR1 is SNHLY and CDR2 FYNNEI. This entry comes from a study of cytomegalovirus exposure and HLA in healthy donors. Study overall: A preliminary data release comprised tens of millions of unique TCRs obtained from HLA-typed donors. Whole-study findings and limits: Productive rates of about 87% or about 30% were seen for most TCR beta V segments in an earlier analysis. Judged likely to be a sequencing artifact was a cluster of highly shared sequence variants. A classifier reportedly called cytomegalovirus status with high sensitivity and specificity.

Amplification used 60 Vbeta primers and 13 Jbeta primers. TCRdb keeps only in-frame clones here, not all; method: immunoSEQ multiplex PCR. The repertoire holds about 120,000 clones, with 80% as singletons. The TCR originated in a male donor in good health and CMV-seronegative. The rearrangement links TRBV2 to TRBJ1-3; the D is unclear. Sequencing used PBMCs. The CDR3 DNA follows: TGTGCCAGCACGGGAAACACCATATATTTT. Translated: CASTGNTIYF.